These 17 T cell receptor beta chains were all obtained from the same sample, sequenced in a study of a mutant IDH1 vaccine in newly diagnosed glioma. Method: immunoSEQ multiplex PCR; TCRdb's copy keeps in-frame clones and lacks some. The table lists tens of thousands of clones, 75% to 85% of them singletons, with roughly an eighth in the top ten. Documented time point: week 35, safety follow-up. Doses of 300 ug of mutant IDH1 20-mer peptide were given with topical imiquimod. These receptors lack a known antigen. The sequencing used PBMCs, collected from a glioma patient whose treatment included an IDH1 peptide vaccine. Receptors originate from a man in his forties or fifties with glioma.

The genes are TRBV7-9 and TRBJ2-3; TRBD2 aligns across 12 bases. Losses at the gene ends were 1 base for V and 4 bases for J; bases not matched to a gene: 3. From germline, CDR1 is SEHNR and CDR2 FQNEAQ (reference sequence). The CDR3 extends over 16 amino acids. This chain's CDR3 is CASSLVPSGRADTQYF. CDR3 bases: TGTGCCAGCAGCTTAGTTCCTAGCGGGAGGGCAGATACGCAGTATTTT.

The DNA of the CDR3 is TGTGCCAGCAGCCCGCAACTAGCGGGACATTACTACGAGCAGTACTTC. Translating gives CASSPQLAGHYYEQYF. The rearrangement links TRBV11-2 to TRBJ2-7, with 10 positions matching TRBD2. The CDR3 contains 16 residues. V lost 5 bases and J lost 3; bases outside the gene matches: 10. Per the germline V gene, CDR1 is SGHAT and CDR2 is FQNNGV.

This clone was recorded only once. The V and J genes are TRBV28 and TRBJ2-7, with 7 bases fitting TRBD2. Germline V gives CDR1 MDHEN, CDR2 SYDVKM. The CDR3 spans 15 residues. V was clipped by 3 bases and J by 4 bases; unmatched bases: 9. The CDR3: CASSLGSGLGYEQYF. The CDR3 DNA is TGTGCCAGCAGTTTGGGTAGCGGGTTAGGATACGAGCAGTACTTC.

The chain carries TRBV6-1 and TRBJ1-2; maybe TRBD1 (5 bases). Germline-derived CDR1 and CDR2 are MNHNS and SASEGT. The CDR3 loop spans 13 amino acids. Trimming took 4 bases from V and 7 from J, leaving 13 bases between them. The CDR3, as DNA: TGTGCCAGCAGTGTTCAGATGGGGCTTGGCTACACCTTC. It yields the protein CASSVQMGLGYTF.

The rearrangement uses TRBV4-2 and TRBJ2-7, with TRBD2 identical over 7 bases. The CDR3 is made up of 14 amino acids. Germline V CDR1 and CDR2: LGHNA, YNFKEQ. With V trimmed by 5 bases and J by 3 bases, 7 bases remained unmatched. The CDR3 DNA is TGTGCCAGCAGCGTTGGACTAGGAGGCTACGAGCAGTACTTC. Its protein is CASSVGLGGYEQYF.

The chain joins TRBV7-2 to TRBJ1-5; a weak D match, TRBD1 (5 bases). The CDR3 is 17 amino acids. Germline CDR1 is SGHTA and CDR2 is FQGNSA. Trimming took off 1 base at V and 0 bases at J, with 13 bases between the two ends. The CDR3 protein is CASSLVGTYNSNQPQHF. Written as DNA, the CDR3 is TGTGCCAGCAGCTTAGTGGGGACGTATAATAGCAATCAGCCCCAGCATTTT.

This clone was seen just once. V gene TRBV7-8 combines with J gene TRBJ1-1, with 8 bases identical to TRBD1. CDR3 length: 15 residues. CDR1 is SGHVS, CDR2 FQNEAQ, per germline. V lost 5 bases to trimming and J lost 7 bases; unmatched junction nucleotides: 12. CDR3 sequence (DNA): TGTGCCAGCAGCCCAGCAGGGGGCGCGGCATTTGAAGCTTTCTTT. This encodes CASSPAGGAAFEAFF.

This clone was detected once. The rearrangement links TRBV2 to TRBJ2-1, with D uncertain. Trimming cost V 3 bases and J 9 bases, with 12 bases left between them. The CDR3 runs to 13 residues. Germline-derived CDR1 and CDR2 are SNHLY and FYNNEI. CDR3 region: CASSDQAKPEQFF. The CDR3, as DNA: TGTGCCAGCAGTGACCAAGCGAAACCTGAGCAGTTCTTC.

This clone was counted a few times. The CDR3 DNA follows: TGTGCCAGCAGCCCTCACGCGCCCCGCGACACTGAAGCTTTCTTT. Protein: CASSPHAPRDTEAFF. The rearrangement uses TRBV6-5 and TRBJ1-1; D unresolved. The CDR3 consists of 15 residues. Trimming stripped 6 bases from V and 3 bases from J, with 17 bases between. The germline V gene encodes CDR1 MNHEY and CDR2 SVGAGI.

This chain connects TRBV7-9 to TRBJ1-2; D not resolved. Germline CDR1 and CDR2: SEHNR and FQNEAQ (reference sequence). The V gene lost 1 base and the J gene lost 12 bases, with 12 bases spanning the gap. The CDR3 has 12 residues. CDR3 DNA: TGTGCCAGCAGCTTAGAGTCGAGGAAAGACACCTTC. It specifies CASSLESRKDTF.

In its sample, this clone was seen once. V usage is TRBV27 and J usage is TRBJ2-1; D ambiguous. CDR3 size: 13 residues. V was pared by 6 bases and J by 9 bases, with 15 bases between. Germline values: CDR1 MNHEY, CDR2 SMNVEV (reference sequence). CDR3 nucleotide sequence: TGTGCCAGCAGCCAAACCAAGGTTACTGAGCAGTTCTTC. Translating gives CASSQTKVTEQFF.

This chain uses TRBV27 with TRBJ2-5; D is unclear. Deletions cut 6 bases from V and 1 base from J, with 6 bases between. The CDR3 consists of 12 residues. Germline values: CDR1 MNHEY, CDR2 SMNVEV (reference sequence). The chain's CDR3 is CASRGFQETQYF. For the CDR3, the DNA is TGTGCCAGCAGAGGATTCCAAGAGACCCAGTACTTC.

The rearrangement links TRBV7-8 to TRBJ1-2; unclear D gene. Germline V lookup: CDR1 SGHVS, CDR2 FQNEAQ. Trimming left V 6 bases short and J 10 bases short, with 12 bases between. The CDR3 is 11 residues long. The CDR3 coding sequence is TGTGCCAGCAGTGTTGAGTCCGACTACACCTTC. It codes for CASSVESDYTF.

The chain couples TRBV4-2 to TRBJ1-4; D is unresolved. The length of the CDR3 is 14 residues. V was clipped by 3 bases and J by 5 bases, with 10 bases between them. Per the germline V gene, CDR1 is LGHNA and CDR2 is YNFKEQ. The CDR3 sequence: CASSHPPRNEKLFF. In nucleotides, the CDR3 is TGTGCCAGCAGCCACCCCCCCAGAAATGAAAAACTGTTTTTT.

This sequence joins TRBV11-2 and TRBJ1-2, with 9 nucleotides matching TRBD1. Trimming at V came to 4 bases and at J to 2 bases, leaving 5 bases not matched to a gene. The V gene's germline CDR1 is SGHAT and CDR2 FQNNGV. The CDR3 covers 15 residues. As DNA, the CDR3 is TGTGCCAGCAGCTACACCGGGACAGGGAACTATGGCTACACCTTC. This codes for CASSYTGTGNYGYTF.

This chain joins TRBV11-3 and TRBJ2-3; D is perhaps TRBD1 or TRBD2 (5 bases each). The CDR3 sequence is 17 residues long. The germline CDR1 and CDR2 sequences are SGHNT and YENEEA. V lost 2 bases and J 5 bases, leaving 20 bases between the germline ends. CDR3 nucleotides: TGTGCCAGCAGCTTAACCCTCCGTGGGACCCGCAGAGATACGCAGTATTTT. Translation gives CASSLTLRGTRRDTQYF. Variable domain in full (rest from reference TRBV11-3 and TRBJ2-3): EAGVVQSPRYKIIEKKQPVAFWCNPISGHNTLYWYLQNLGQGPELLIRYENEEAVDDSQLPKDRFSAERLKGVDSTLKIQPAELGDSAVYLCASSLTLRGTRRDTQYFGPGTRLTVL.

There are a few counts of this clone. The chain has TRBV4-3 and TRBJ1-5, with D possibly being TRBD1 (6 bases). V shed 0 bases and J shed 2 bases, with 11 bases lying between them. The CDR3 contains 16 residues. Germline CDR1 and CDR2: LGHNA and YSLEER. The CDR3 nucleotides are TGCGCCAGCAGCCAAGATCGGGCAGGGGGCAATCAGCCCCAGCATTTT. Its protein product is CASSQDRAGGNQPQHF.